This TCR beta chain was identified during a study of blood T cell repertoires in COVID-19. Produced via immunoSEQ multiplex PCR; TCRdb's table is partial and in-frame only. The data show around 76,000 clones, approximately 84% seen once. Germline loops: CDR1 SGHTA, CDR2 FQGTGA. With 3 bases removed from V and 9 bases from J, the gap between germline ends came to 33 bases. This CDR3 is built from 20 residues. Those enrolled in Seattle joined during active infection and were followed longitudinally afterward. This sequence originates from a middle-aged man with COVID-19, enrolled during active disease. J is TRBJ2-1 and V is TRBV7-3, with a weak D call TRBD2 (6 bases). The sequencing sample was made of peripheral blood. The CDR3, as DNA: TGTGCCAGCAGCTTTTGTCTTTTCACACTCCACGGGACTTTTCTTGCTGAGCAGTTCTTC. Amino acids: CASSFCLFTLHGTFLAEQFF.